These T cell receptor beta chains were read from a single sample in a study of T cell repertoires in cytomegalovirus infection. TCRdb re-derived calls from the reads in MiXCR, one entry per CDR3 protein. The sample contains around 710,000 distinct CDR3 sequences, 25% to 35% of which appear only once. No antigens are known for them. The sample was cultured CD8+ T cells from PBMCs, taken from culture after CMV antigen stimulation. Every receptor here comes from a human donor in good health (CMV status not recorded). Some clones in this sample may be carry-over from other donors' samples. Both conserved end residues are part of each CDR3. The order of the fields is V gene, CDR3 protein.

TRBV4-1,CASSQGAFSSYEQYF
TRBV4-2,CASSRLAGAQETQYF
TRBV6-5,CASSYAGTSGGALHEQYF
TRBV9,CASSVRWGSPGEQYF
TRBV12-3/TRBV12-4,CASSFRGSREQFF
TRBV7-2,CASSSTGTSGRETKYF
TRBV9,CASSVGGDEQFF
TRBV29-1,CSVVGGSGANVLTF
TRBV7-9,CASSLSADLAGVYQETQYF
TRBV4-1,CASSRARTNTEAFF
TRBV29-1,CSAYGVTGTTSYGYTF
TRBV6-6,CASSYFRENEQYF
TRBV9,CASSVTGEINQPQHF
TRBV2,CASSEEGEETQYF